This TCR beta chain was identified in a study of OX40 agonist ivuxolimab in advanced cancers. Whole-study results and caveats: There were, on average, more expanded clones in CD8+ T cells than in CD4+.

Comments on this clone: Its specificity is unknown.

The V and J ends lost 5 bases and 0 bases respectively, with 10 bases between them. This CDR3 is built from 14 residues. CDR1 is SGHTA and CDR2 is FQGNSA in the germline V gene. Only in-frame clones appear in the TCRdb table, and some are missing; sequencing was by immunoSEQ multiplex PCR. The sample lists some 45,000 clones; 75% to 90% were seen once. The specimen comprised CD4+ or CD8+ T cells sorted from blood, sampled in a trial of the OX40 agonist ivuxolimab. This receptor was identified in an adult with an advanced solid tumor such as melanoma, head and neck, liver or kidney cancer. V is TRBV7-2 and J is TRBJ2-5, with no clear D. CDR3 sequence (DNA): TGTGCCAGCAGCCAATTTGGAGACCAAGAGACCCAGTACTTC. Protein: CASSQFGDQETQYF.